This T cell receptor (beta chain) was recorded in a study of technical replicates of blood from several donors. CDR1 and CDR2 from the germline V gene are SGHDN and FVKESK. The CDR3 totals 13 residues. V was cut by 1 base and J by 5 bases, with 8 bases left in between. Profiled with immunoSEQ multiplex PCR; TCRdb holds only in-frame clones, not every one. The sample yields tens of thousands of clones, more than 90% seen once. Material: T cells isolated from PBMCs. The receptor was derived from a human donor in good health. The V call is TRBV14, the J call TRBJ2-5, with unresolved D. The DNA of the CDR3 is TGTGCCAGCAGCCAAGTGCGCGCGGAGACCCAGTACTTC. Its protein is CASSQVRAETQYF.